This TCR beta chain emerged from a study of blood T cells in healthy people across ages. General study results and limits: CMV status of donors was not determined, possibly confounding expanded clonotype changes. Unsorted PBMCs ruled out conclusive naive versus antigen-experienced comparison.

As concerns this clonotype: Its target is unknown.

Trimming took 3 bases from V and 0 from J; bases not matched to a gene: 7. This CDR3 is 18 amino acids long. CDR1 is SGHKS and CDR2 is YYEKEE in the germline V gene (reference sequence). A second PCR of 7 to 11 cycles used a sample-barcoded 5' primer and a J-beta primer mix. TCRdb re-derived calls from the 5' RACE reads in MiXCR, one entry per CDR3 protein. The sample yields about a million distinct CDR3 sequences, roughly 47% seen once. The chain recombines TRBV5-5 with TRBJ2-6, with 9 bases that match TRBD1. The source of this sequence is a woman aged 55-69 years in good health. Sequenced sample: blood. The DNA for the CDR3 is TGTGCCAGCAGCTCTCGGACAGGGGCCATCTCTGGGGCCAACGTCCTGACTTTC. Translating gives CASSSRTGAISGANVLTF.